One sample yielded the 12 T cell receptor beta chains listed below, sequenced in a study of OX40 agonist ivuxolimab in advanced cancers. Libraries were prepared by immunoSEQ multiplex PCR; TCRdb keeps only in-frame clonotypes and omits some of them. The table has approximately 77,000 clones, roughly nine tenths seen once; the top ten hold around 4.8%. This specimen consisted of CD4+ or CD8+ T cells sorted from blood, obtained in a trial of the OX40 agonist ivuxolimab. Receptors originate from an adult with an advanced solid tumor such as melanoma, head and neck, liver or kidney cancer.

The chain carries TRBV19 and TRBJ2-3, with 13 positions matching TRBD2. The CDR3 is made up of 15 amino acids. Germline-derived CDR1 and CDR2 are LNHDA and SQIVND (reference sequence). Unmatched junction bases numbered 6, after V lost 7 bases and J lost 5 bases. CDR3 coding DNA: TGTGCCAGTAAAACTAGCGGGAGGGTAGGAGATACGCAGTATTTT. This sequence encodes CASKTSGRVGDTQYF.

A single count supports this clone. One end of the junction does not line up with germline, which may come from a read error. The CDR3 loop reads CASSLGAGATGELFF. Here the CDR3 DNA reads TGTGCTAGCAGCTTAGGCGCAGGGGCAACCGGGGAGCTGTTTTTT. The chain carries TRBV7-7 and TRBJ2-2, with D perhaps matching TRBD1 (6 bases). Per the germline V gene, CDR1 is SSHAT and CDR2 is FNYEAQ (reference sequence). This CDR3 spans 15 amino acids.

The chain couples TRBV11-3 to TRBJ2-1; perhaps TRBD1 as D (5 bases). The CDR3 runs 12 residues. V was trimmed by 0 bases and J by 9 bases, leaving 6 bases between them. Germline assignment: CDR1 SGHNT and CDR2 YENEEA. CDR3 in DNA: TGTGCCAGCAGCTTAGAAACAGGTGAGCAGTTCTTC. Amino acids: CASSLETGEQFF.

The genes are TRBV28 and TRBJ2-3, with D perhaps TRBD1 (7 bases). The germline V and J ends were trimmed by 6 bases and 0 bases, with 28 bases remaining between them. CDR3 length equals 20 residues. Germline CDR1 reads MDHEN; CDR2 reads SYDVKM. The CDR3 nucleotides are TGTGCCAGCAGCCCTGTGACCGGGACAGACTGGAGGGCTAGCACAGATACGCAGTATTTT. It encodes CASSPVTGTDWRASTDTQYF.

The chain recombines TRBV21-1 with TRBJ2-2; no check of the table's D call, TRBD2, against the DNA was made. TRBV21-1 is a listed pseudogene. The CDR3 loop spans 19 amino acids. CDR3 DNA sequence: TGTGCCAGCAGCACTTGCGAAAAGGCCCCGGGAGTGTATCCCGGGGAGCTGTTTTTT. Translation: CASSTCEKAPGVYPGELFF.

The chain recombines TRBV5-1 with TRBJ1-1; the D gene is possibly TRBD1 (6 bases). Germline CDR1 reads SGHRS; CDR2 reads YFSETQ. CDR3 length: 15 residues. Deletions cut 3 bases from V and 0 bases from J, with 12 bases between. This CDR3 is CASSYLGGMNTEAFF. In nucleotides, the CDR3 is TGCGCCAGCAGCTACCTAGGGGGGATGAACACTGAAGCTTTCTTT.

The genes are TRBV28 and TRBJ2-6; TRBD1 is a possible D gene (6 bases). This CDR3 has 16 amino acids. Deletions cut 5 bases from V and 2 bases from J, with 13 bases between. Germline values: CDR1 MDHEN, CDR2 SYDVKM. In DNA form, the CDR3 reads TGTGCCAGCAGTCCCTCTCCAGGGGCTGGGGCCAACGTCCTGACTTTC. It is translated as CASSPSPGAGANVLTF. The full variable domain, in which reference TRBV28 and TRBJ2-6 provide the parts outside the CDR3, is DVKVTQSSRYLVKRTGEKVFLECVQDMDHENMFWYRQDPGLGLRLIYFSYDVKMKEKGDIPEGYSVSREKKERFSLILESASTNQTSMYLCASSPSPGAGANVLTFGAGSRLTVL.

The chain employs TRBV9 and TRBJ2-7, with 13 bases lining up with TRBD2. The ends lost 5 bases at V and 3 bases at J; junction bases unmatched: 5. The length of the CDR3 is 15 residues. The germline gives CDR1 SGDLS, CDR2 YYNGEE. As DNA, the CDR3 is TGTGCCAGCAGTTTGGGACTAGCGGGAATCTACGAGCAGTACTTC. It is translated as CASSLGLAGIYEQYF.

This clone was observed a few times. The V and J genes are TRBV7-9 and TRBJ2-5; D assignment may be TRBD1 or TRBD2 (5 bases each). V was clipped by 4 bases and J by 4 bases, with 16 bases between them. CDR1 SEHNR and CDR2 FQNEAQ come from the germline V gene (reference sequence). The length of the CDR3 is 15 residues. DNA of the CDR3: TGTGCCAGCAGCTCAACCGCCGGGACCACAGAGACCCAGTACTTC. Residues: CASSSTAGTTETQYF.

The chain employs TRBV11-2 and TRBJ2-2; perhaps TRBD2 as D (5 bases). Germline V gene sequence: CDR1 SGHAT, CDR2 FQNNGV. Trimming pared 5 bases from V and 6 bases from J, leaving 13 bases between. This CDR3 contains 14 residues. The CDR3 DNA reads TGTGCCAGCAGCCGGCGGGTAATGGCCGGGGAGCTGTTTTTT. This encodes CASSRRVMAGELFF.

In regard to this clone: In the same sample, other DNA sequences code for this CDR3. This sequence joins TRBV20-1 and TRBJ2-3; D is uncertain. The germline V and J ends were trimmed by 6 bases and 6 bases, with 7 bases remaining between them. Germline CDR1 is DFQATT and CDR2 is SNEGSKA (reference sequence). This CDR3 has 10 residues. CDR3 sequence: CSARVDTQYF. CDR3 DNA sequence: TGCAGTGCCCGCGTCGATACGCAGTATTTT.

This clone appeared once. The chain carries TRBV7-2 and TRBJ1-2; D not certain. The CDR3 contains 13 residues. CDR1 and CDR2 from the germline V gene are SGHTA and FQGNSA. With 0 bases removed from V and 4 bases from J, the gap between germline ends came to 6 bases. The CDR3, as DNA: TGTGCCAGCAGCTTAGCGAGGAGCTATGGCTACACCTTC. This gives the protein CASSLARSYGYTF.